This T cell receptor beta chain was captured by sequencing in a study of blood T cell repertoires in COVID-19. Study-wide background: Material from acute and convalescent COVID-19 was sourced from the United States, Italy and Spain. PBMCs, B-cell-depleted T cells, or T cells provided the cDNA or gDNA that made up the material.

Per the original data handling: Amplifying reference gene primers gave estimates of nucleated cell counts. Profiled with immunoSEQ multiplex PCR; TCRdb holds only in-frame clones, not every one. For V, J and clone size, that table is used; D and trimming come from the DNA. The profile covers around 68,000 clones, with roughly four fifths appearing a single time and roughly 12% taken by the ten largest. Germline CDR1 MGHRA, CDR2 YSYEKL. Trimming pared 2 bases from V and 0 bases from J, leaving 8 bases between. CDR3 length: 15 amino acids. The source of this sequence is a human donor in a cohort sampled during active COVID-19. The sequenced material came from peripheral blood. The chain employs TRBV4-1 and TRBJ1-5, with D perhaps TRBD1 (5 bases). The CDR3 DNA follows: TGCGCCAGCAGCCAACAGGGAAATAGCAATCAGCCCCAGCATTTT. It translates to CASSQQGNSNQPQHF.